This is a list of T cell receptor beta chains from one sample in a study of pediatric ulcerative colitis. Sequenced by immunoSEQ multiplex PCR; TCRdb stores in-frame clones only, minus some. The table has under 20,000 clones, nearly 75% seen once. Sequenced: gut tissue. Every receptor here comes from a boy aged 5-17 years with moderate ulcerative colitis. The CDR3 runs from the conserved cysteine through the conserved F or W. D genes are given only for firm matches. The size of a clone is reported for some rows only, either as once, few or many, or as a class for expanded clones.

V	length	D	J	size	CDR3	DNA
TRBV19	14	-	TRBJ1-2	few	CASSMRGRASGYTF	TGTGCCAGTAGTATGCGGGGAAGGGCTTCTGGCTACACCTTC
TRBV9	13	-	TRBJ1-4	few	CASSAGLNEKLFF	TGTGCCAGCAGCGCGGGTCTCAATGAAAAACTGTTTTTT
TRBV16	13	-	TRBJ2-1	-	CASSHTGRNEQFF	TGTGCCAGCAGCCACACCGGGAGAAATGAGCAGTTCTTC
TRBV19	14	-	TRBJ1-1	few	CASSTGGHTTEAFF	TGTGCCAGTAGTACCGGAGGACATACCACTGAAGCTTTCTTT
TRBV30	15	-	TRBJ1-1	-	CAGFPWAGANTEAFF	TGTGCCGGCTTCCCTTGGGCAGGGGCGAACACTGAAGCTTTCTTT
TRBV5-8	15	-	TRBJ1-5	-	CASSLQIGSNQPQHF	TGTGCCAGCAGCCTCCAGATAGGAAGCAATCAGCCCCAGCATTTT
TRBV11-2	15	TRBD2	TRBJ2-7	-	CASTVIAGSSYEQYF	TGTGCCAGCACCGTAATAGCGGGGAGCTCCTACGAGCAGTACTTC
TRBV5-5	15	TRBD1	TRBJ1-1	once	CASSRIRTGPTEAFF	TGTGCCAGCAGCCGGATTAGGACAGGGCCCACTGAAGCTTTCTTT
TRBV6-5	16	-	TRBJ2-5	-	CASSYGLRDFQETQYF	TGTGCCAGCAGTTACGGGCTGCGCGATTTCCAAGAGACCCAGTACTTC
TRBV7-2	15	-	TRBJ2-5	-	CASSPARPFQETQYF	TGTGCCAGCAGCCCCGCCCGACCCTTCCAAGAGACCCAGTACTTC
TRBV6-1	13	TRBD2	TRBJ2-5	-	CASRSGRGETQYF	TGTGCCAGCAGGAGCGGGAGGGGAGAGACCCAGTACTTC
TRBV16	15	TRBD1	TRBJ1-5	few	CASSHRDRDRQPQHF	TGTGCCAGCAGCCATCGGGACAGGGACAGGCAGCCCCAGCATTTT
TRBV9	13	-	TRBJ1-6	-	CASSVARESPLHF	TGTGCCAGCAGCGTAGCTAGGGAATCACCCCTCCACTTT
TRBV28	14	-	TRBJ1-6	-	CASNPQRVNSPLHF	TGTGCCAGCAACCCACAGAGAGTAAATTCACCCCTCCACTTT
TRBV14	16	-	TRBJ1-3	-	CASSQDPLAFGNTIYF	TGTGCCAGCAGCCAAGACCCCCTAGCCTTTGGAAACACCATATATTTT
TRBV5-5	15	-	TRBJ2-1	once	CASSLTGSSYNEQFF	TGTGCCAGCAGCTTGACCGGAAGCTCCTACAATGAGCAGTTCTTC
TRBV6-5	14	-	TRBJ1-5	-	CASSRTTGDQPQHF	TGTGCCAGCAGCCGTACAACGGGGGATCAGCCCCAGCATTTT
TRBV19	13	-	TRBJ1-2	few	CASSISGVRGYTF	TGTGCCAGTAGTATTAGCGGGGTTCGTGGCTACACCTTC
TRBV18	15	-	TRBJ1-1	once	CASSPYSQENTEAFF	TGTGCCAGCTCACCATACTCACAGGAGAACACTGAAGCTTTCTTT
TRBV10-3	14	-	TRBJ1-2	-	CAISQAGLNYGYTF	TGTGCCATCAGCCAAGCGGGCCTAAACTATGGCTACACCTTC
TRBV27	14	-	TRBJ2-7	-	CASSPSIGRYEQYF	TGTGCCAGCAGCCCTAGTATTGGCAGATACGAGCAGTACTTC
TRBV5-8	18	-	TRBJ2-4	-	CASRLHTGTLWGGNIQYF	TGTGCCAGCAGATTACATACAGGGACCCTATGGGGGGGAAACATTCAGTACTTC
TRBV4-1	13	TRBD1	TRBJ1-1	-	CASEGQTGAEAFF	TGTGCCAGCGAGGGACAGACGGGAGCTGAAGCTTTCTTT
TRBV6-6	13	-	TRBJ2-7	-	CASKGQGSYEQYF	TGTGCCAGCAAGGGCCAGGGGAGTTACGAGCAGTACTTC
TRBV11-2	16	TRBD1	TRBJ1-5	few	CASSSGTGRSNQPQHF	TGTGCCAGCAGCTCGGGGACAGGGAGAAGCAATCAGCCCCAGCATTTT